The text below deals with one T cell receptor (beta chain). One end of the junction is discordant with germline, which a read error may explain. Only in-frame clones appear in the TCRdb table, and some are missing; sequencing was by immunoSEQ multiplex PCR. The table records roughly 130,000 clones, about 80% of them present only once. The CDR3 has 15 amino acids. Germline-derived CDR1 and CDR2 are SNHLY and FYNNEI. This record comes from a study of blood T cell repertoires in COVID-19. The overall study: PBMCs, B-cell-depleted T cells, or T cells were the source of the cDNA or gDNA that made up the material.

The J gene is TRBJ1-1, the V gene TRBV2, with 7 bases that match TRBD1. The TCR originated in a man in his sixties with active or convalescent COVID-19. The specimen was peripheral blood. The CDR3 sequence: CASREDRVMNTEAFF. Written as DNA, the CDR3 is TGTGCCAGCAGAGAAGACAGGGTGATGAACACTGAAGCTTTCTTT.